Listed here is a single T cell receptor (beta chain). What it binds is not known. CDR3 length: 13 amino acids. Germline loops: CDR1 MDHEN, CDR2 SYDVKM. V lost 6 bases, J lost 1 base, and 9 bases lay in between. Researchers grouped second doses given at about 4 or about 12 weeks into one pool. This record comes from a study of T cell responses to AZD1222 COVID-19 vaccine. Broader study findings: Donors in the cohort were predominantly white British and more often female, and clonal diversity was possibly underestimated. The span of vaccine-associated CD4 TCRs extended across spike, with dominance at 160-218 and 743-854.

The repertoire was sequenced with immunoSEQ multiplex PCR; TCRdb's copy has only in-frame clones and lacks some. The sample has about 81,000 clones; under 95% are singletons. The sample consisted of peripheral blood, taken 28 days after the second AZD1222 dose. V usage is TRBV28 and J usage is TRBJ2-5, with D uncertain. This receptor was identified in an adult who received the AZD1222 COVID-19 vaccine. For the CDR3, the DNA is TGTGCCAGCAGGACGGACCCCCAAGAGACCCAGTACTTC. Encoded protein: CASRTDPQETQYF.